What follows describes a single T cell receptor (beta chain). The data stem from a study of blood T cell repertoires in COVID-19. Background on the study: Nucleic acid was either cDNA or gDNA, and it came from T cells, B-cell-depleted T cells, or PBMCs.

In the original workflow: Amplified reference gene primers provided the basis for estimating nucleated cell counts. Profiled with immunoSEQ multiplex PCR; TCRdb holds only in-frame clones, not every one. The D gene and trimming were derived from the DNA, and the V and J assignments and clone size from that table. The sample records 250,000 to 400,000 clones, 89% being singletons. This sequence was found in a man between 60 and 70 years old who had recovered from COVID-19. Sequencing was carried out using PBMCs or T cells enriched from blood (not recorded which).

The CDR3 DNA follows: TGTGCCAGCATCCTGGGCGCAATTTGGACAGATACGCAGTATTTT. This translates into CASILGAIWTDTQYF. V is TRBV6-5 and J is TRBJ2-3; D is uncertain. V dropped 7 bases and J dropped 3 bases, with 17 bases sitting between them. Germline V gene data show CDR1 as MNHEY and CDR2 as SVGAGI. The CDR3 is made up of 15 amino acids.